Listed below are T cell receptor beta chains from one sample, sequenced in a study of blood T cell repertoires in COVID-19. TCRdb keeps only in-frame clones here, not all; method: immunoSEQ multiplex PCR. The sample has about 66,000 clones, about 82% seen once. Source material: peripheral blood. These TCRs come from a man aged 45-60 years with active COVID-19. The CDR3 runs from the conserved cysteine through the conserved F or W. Size is stated for part of the rows, as once, few or many counts, or as a class when the clone is expanded.

v_gene	abundance	j_gene	CDR3aa
TRBV19	.	TRBJ2-2	CACMTSSVTGELFF
TRBV25-1	.	TRBJ2-3	CASSRGEGNTDTQYF
TRBV2	.	TRBJ2-3	CASSVNGAGTTDTQYF
TRBV4-1	.	TRBJ1-1	CASSQDGLTDRGLRTEAFF
TRBV19	.	TRBJ2-1	CASIPTGQGYNEQFF
TRBV19	once	TRBJ1-1	CASSPQGSGNTEAFF
TRBV5-8	.	TRBJ1-2	CASSFQGRNYGYTF
TRBV27	.	TRBJ2-7	CASSFGVSRYEQYF
TRBV19	.	TRBJ2-1	CASSTTSGRAFGNEQFF
TRBV7-3	few	TRBJ2-7	CASSLNTGESSYEQYF
TRBV11-3	.	TRBJ1-5	CASSLGLTGSQHF
TRBV5-6	.	TRBJ2-2	CASSLGPGHTGELFF
TRBV2	.	TRBJ1-3	CASRDFLGVHTIYF
TRBV5-1	.	TRBJ2-5	CASSLAGQGAETQYF
TRBV2	few	TRBJ1-6	CASSELGDTALHF
TRBV18	.	TRBJ1-5	CASSPAGTGGIPTAQHF
TRBV15	.	TRBJ1-2	CATSRDADNYGYTF
TRBV12-3/TRBV12-4	.	TRBJ2-2	CASSWHNTGELFF
TRBV7-7	once	TRBJ2-1	CASSTGPSSYNEQFF
TRBV27	few	TRBJ1-1	CASSSTAVGGEAFF
TRBV5-1	once	TRBJ1-2	CASTSETGVGYTF
TRBV18	few	TRBJ2-2	CASSPSTIFPGGLFF
TRBV5-1	.	TRBJ2-2	CASSRSGRETGELFF
TRBV3-1/TRBV3-2	.	TRBJ2-3	CASSRNQGGGTQYF
TRBV5-4	.	TRBJ2-3	CASSSRSGFQLTDTQYF
TRBV7-9	once	TRBJ2-1	CASSPGGNEQFF
TRBV2	.	TRBJ2-3	CASTTGAGGSWTQYF
TRBV6-5	.	TRBJ1-6	CATNFGTDGHSPLHF
TRBV4-2	.	TRBJ2-2	CASSQDFLNGELFF
TRBV19	.	TRBJ1-5	CASSIGEDRPQHF
TRBV10-3	.	TRBJ1-5	CAISRDKYSNQPQHF
TRBV7-3	.	TRBJ1-1	CASSLTAGNTEAFF
TRBV24-1	.	TRBJ2-5	CATSETGTGGGETQYF
TRBV4-1	.	TRBJ1-5	CASSQPLGRRDQPQHF
TRBV12-3/TRBV12-4	.	TRBJ1-1	CASSLGQRNEAFF
TRBV30	once	TRBJ1-1	CAWSVGQGGETEAFF
TRBV6-5	.	TRBJ1-5	CASRRTGLMPQHF
TRBV5-5	.	TRBJ2-2	CASSLSPTGGKQGLYGELFF
TRBV29-1	.	TRBJ1-2	CSCERGGFHGYTF
TRBV5-1	.	TRBJ2-7	CASSLEAGPNYEQYF
TRBV18	.	TRBJ2-2	CASSPQGGTSTGELFF
TRBV7-3	.	TRBJ2-2	CASSPEAGDTGELFF
TRBV19	.	TRBJ2-7	CASSIQDRTVHEQYF
TRBV5-4	.	TRBJ2-3	CASSLAPGQTITDTQYF
TRBV19	.	TRBJ2-5	CASIGDQETQYF
TRBV18	.	TRBJ1-1	CASSLQGGTEAFF
TRBV5-1	.	TRBJ1-1	CASSSGDRVNTEAFF
TRBV5-1	.	TRBJ2-3	CASRPGISTDTQYF
TRBV5-6	.	TRBJ2-5	CASSSRDSFRGKTQYF
TRBV11-2	once	TRBJ2-3	CASSLGDLAGTDTQYF
TRBV9	.	TRBJ2-2	CASSAGQGPNTGELFF
TRBV12-5	.	TRBJ2-2	CASGLKLGGELFF
TRBV15	.	TRBJ1-2	CATSRGSGGFNYGYTF
TRBV12-3/TRBV12-4	.	TRBJ2-7	CASGDRGPINF
TRBV5-1	.	TRBJ2-5	CASSAAGGLSETQYF